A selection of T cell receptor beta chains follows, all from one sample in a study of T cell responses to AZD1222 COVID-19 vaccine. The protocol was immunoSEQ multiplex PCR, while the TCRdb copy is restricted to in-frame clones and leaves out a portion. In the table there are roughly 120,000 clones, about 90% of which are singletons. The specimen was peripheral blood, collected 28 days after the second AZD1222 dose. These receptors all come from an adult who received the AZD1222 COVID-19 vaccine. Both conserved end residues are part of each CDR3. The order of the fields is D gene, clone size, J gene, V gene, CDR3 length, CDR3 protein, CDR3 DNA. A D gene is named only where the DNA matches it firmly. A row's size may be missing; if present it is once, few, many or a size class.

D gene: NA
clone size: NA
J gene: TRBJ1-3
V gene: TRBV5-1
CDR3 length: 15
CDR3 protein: CASSLVGGVGNTIYF
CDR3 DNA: TGCGCCAGCAGCTTGGTTGGGGGCGTTGGAAACACCATATATTTT

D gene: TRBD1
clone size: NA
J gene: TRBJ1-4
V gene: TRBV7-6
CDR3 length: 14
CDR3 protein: CASTPGTGSEKLFF
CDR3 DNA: TGTGCCAGCACCCCCGGGACAGGGAGCGAAAAACTGTTTTTT

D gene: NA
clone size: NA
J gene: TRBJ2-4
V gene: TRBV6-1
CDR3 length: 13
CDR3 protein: CASSDAAKNIQYF
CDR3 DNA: TGTGCCAGCAGTGACGCCGCCAAAAACATTCAGTACTTC

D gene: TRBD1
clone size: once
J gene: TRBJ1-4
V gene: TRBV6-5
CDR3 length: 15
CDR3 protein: CASSLGDRSNEKLFF
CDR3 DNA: TGTGCCAGCAGTTTGGGGGACAGGAGTAATGAAAAACTGTTTTTT

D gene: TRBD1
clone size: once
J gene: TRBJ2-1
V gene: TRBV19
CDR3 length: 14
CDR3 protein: CASSIRTGGNEQFF
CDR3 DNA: TGTGCCAGTAGTATAAGGACAGGGGGAAATGAGCAGTTCTTC

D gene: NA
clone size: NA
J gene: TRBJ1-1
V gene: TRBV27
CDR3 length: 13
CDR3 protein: CASSPGGNTEAFF
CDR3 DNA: TGTGCCAGCAGCCCCGGGGGGAACACTGAAGCTTTCTTT

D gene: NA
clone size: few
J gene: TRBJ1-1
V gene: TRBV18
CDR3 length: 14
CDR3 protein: CASSPLTGNTEAFF
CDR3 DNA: TGTGCCAGCTCACCACTAACAGGGAACACTGAAGCTTTCTTT

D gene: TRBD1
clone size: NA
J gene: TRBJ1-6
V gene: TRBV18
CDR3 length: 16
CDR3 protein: CASSLDRVVSDSPLHF
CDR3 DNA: TGTGCCAGCTCACTGGACAGGGTGGTATCGGATTCACCCCTCCACTTT

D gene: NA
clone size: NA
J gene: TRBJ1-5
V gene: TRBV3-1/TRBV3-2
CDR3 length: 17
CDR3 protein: CASSQDLLSGSNQPQHF
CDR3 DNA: TGTGCCAGCAGCCAAGATCTGCTAAGCGGTTCCAATCAGCCCCAGCATTTT

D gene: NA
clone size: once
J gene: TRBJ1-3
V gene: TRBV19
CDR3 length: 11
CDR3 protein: CASIGGNTIYF
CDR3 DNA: TGTGCCAGTATAGGTGGAAACACCATATATTTT

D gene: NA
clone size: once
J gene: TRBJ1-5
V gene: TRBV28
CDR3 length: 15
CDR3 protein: CASSLTGRRNQPQHF
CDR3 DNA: TGTGCCAGCAGTTTAACGGGGAGAAGAAATCAGCCCCAGCATTTT

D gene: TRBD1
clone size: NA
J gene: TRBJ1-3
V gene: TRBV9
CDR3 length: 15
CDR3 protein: CASSALTGSGNTIYF
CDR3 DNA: TGTGCCAGCAGCGCACTGACAGGGTCTGGAAACACCATATATTTT

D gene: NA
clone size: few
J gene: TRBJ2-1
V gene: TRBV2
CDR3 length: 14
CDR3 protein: CASSESAPLGSQFF
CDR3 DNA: TGTGCCAGCAGTGAGTCGGCACCACTGGGTTCGCAGTTCTTC

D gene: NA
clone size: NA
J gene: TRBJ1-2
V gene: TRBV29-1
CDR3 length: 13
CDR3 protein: CSVEDGGDYGYTF
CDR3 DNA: TGCAGCGTTGAAGATGGGGGGGACTATGGCTACACCTTC

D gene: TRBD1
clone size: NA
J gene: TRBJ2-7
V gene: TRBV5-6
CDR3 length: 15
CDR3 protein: CASSLVGTDHYEQYF
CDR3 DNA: TGTGCCAGCAGCTTGGTGGGGACAGACCACTACGAGCAGTACTTC

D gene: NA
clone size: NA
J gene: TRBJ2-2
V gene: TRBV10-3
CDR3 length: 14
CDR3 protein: CAISDITYAGELFF
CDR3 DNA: TGTGCCATCAGTGACATAACGTACGCCGGGGAGCTGTTTTTT

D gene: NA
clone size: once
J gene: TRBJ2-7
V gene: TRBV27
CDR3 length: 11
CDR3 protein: CASRNHYEQYF
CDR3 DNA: TGTGCCAGCAGAAACCACTACGAGCAGTACTTC

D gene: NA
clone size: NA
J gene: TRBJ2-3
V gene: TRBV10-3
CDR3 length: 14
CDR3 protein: CAIRGGISTDTQYF
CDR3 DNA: TGTGCCATCAGGGGGGGAATTAGCACAGATACGCAGTATTTT

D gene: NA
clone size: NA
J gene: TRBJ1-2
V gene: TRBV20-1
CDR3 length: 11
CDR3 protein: CSARQGLGYTF
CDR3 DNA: TGCAGTGCTAGACAGGGGTTGGGCTACACCTTC

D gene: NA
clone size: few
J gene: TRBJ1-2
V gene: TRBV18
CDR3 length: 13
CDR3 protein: CASSPDSNYGYTF
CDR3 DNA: TGTGCCAGCTCACCAGACAGTAACTATGGCTACACCTTC

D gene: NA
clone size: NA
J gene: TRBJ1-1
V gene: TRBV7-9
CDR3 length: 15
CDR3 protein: CASSLARGVNTEAFF
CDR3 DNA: TGTGCCAGCAGCTTAGCGCGGGGAGTAAACACTGAAGCTTTCTTT

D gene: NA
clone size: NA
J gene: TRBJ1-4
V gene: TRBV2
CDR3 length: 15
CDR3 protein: CASSDGTATNEKLFF
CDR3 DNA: TGTGCCAGCAGTGATGGGACCGCAACTAATGAAAAACTGTTTTTT

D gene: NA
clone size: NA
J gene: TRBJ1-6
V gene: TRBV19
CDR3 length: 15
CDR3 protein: CASRPSAGFNSPLHF
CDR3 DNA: TGTGCCAGTAGGCCCAGTGCCGGGTTTAATTCACCCCTCCACTTT

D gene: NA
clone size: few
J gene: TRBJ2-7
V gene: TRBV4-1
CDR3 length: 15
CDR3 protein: CASSQDDGRGNEQYF
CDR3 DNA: TGCGCCAGCAGCCAAGATGACGGGAGAGGGAACGAGCAGTACTTC

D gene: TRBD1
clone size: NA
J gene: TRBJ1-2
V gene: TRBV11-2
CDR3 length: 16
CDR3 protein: CASSPLSRGTGVGYTF
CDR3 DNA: TGTGCCAGCAGCCCGTTGAGTCGAGGGACAGGGGTCGGCTACACCTTC

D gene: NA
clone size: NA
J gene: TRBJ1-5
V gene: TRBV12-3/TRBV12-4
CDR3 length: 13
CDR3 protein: CASSLTHNQPQHF
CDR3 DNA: TGTGCCAGCAGTTTAACGCACAATCAGCCCCAGCATTTT

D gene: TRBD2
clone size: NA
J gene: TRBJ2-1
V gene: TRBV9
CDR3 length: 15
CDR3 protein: CASSVASSGYNEQFF
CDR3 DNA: TGTGCCAGCAGCGTAGCATCTAGCGGCTACAATGAGCAGTTCTTC

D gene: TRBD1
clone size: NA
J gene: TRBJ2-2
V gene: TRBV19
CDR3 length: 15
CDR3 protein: CASSRDRDLSGELFF
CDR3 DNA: TGTGCCAGTAGTAGGGACAGGGATCTCTCCGGGGAGCTGTTTTTT

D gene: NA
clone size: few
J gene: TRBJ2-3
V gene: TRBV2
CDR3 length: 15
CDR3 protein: CASRDPVQGTDTQYF
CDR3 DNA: TGTGCCAGCAGGGACCCGGTTCAGGGGACAGATACGCAGTATTTT

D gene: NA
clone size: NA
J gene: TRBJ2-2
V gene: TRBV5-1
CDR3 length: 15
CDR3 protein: CASSLQVTNTGELFF
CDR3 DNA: TGCGCCAGCAGCTTACAGGTGACGAACACCGGGGAGCTGTTTTTT

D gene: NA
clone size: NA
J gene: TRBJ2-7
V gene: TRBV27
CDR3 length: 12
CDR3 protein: CASSLAGHQQYF
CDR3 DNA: TGTGCCAGCTCCCTGGCGGGGCACCAGCAGTACTTC

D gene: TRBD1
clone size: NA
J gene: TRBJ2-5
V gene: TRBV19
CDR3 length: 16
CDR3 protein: CASSPSGGPRQETQYF
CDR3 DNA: TGTGCCAGTAGTCCATCAGGGGGCCCCCGTCAAGAGACCCAGTACTTC

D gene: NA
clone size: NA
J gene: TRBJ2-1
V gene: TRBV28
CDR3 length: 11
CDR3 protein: CASSFNNEQFF
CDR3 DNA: TGTGCCAGCAGTTTTAACAATGAGCAGTTCTTC

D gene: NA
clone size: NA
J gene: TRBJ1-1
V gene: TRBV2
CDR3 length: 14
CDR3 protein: CASVNAVLNTEAFF
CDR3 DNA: TGTGCCAGCGTCAATGCAGTCCTGAACACTGAAGCTTTCTTT

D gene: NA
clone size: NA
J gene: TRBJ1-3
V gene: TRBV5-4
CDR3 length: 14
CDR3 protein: CASSIPGAPQAIYF
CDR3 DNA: TGTGCCAGCAGCATACCAGGGGCGCCTCAGGCCATATATTTT

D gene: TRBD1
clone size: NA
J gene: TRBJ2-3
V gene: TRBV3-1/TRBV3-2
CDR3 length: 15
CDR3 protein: CASSQPGTGTDTQYF
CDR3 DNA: TGTGCCAGCAGCCAGCCCGGGACAGGCACAGATACGCAGTATTTT

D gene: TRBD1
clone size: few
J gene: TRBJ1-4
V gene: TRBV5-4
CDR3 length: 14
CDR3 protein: CASSSRTGDEKLFF
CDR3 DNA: TGTGCCAGCAGCTCAAGGACAGGGGATGAAAAACTGTTTTTT

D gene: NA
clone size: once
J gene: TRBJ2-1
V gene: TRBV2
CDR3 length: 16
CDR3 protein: CASSEWAAESYNEQFF
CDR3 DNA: TGTGCCAGCAGTGAATGGGCAGCGGAGTCCTACAATGAGCAGTTCTTC

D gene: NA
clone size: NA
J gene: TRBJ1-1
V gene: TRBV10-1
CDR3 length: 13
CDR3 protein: CASSPTGSLGAFF
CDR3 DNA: TGCGCCAGCAGTCCTACAGGGAGTTTGGGAGCTTTCTTT

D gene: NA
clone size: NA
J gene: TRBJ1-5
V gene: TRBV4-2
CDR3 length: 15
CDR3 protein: CASSQIEGGNQPQHF
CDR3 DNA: TGTGCCAGCAGCCAGATTGAGGGAGGCAATCAGCCCCAGCATTTT

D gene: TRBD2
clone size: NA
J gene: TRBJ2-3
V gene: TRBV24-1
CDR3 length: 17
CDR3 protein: CATSDQLAGGPPDTQYF
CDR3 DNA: TGTGCCACCAGTGATCAACTAGCGGGGGGGCCCCCTGATACGCAGTATTTT

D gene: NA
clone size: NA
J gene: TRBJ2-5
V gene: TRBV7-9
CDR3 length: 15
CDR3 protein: CASSFTQGLQETQYF
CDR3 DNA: TGTGCCAGCAGCTTTACACAGGGATTGCAAGAGACCCAGTACTTC

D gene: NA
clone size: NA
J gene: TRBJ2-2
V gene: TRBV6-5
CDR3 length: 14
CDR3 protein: CASSREGRTGELFF
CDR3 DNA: TGTGCCAGCAGTCGCGAGGGCCGCACCGGGGAGCTGTTTTTT

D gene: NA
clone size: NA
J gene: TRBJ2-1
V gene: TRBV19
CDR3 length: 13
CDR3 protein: CASSNVGYNEQFF
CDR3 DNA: TGTGCCAGTAGTAATGTAGGGTACAATGAGCAGTTCTTC

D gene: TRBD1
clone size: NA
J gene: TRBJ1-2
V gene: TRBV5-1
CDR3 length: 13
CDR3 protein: CASSFRTGDGYTF
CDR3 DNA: TGCGCCAGCAGCTTCCGGACAGGGGATGGCTACACCTTC

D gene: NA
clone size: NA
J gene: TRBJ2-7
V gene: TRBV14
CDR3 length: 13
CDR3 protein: CASSPLSFDEQYF
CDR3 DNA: TGTGCCAGCAGCCCTTTAAGTTTCGACGAGCAGTACTTC

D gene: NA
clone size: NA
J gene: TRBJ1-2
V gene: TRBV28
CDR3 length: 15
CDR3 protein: CASSPGPTLTYGYTF
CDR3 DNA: TGTGCCAGCAGCCCTGGGCCGACGCTGACCTATGGCTACACCTTC

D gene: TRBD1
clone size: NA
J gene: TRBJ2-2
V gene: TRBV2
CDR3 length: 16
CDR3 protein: CASSKRGQSNTGELFF
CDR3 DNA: TGTGCCAGCAGTAAGAGGGGACAGTCGAACACCGGGGAGCTGTTTTTT

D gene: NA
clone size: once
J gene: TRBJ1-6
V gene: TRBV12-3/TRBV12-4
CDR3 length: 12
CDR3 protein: CASSFSGSPLHF
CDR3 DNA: TGTGCCAGCAGTTTTTCAGGGTCACCCCTCCACTTT

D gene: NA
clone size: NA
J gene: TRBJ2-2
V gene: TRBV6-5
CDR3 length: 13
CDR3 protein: CASSYGQPRELFF
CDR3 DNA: TGTGCCAGCAGCTATGGACAACCTAGGGAGCTGTTTTTT